The 8 T cell receptor beta chains below all came from one sample that was sequenced in a study of T cells in Graves' hyperthyroidism and ophthalmopathy. Using RNA transcripts as the source, TCR beta CDR3 regions were amplified. First-round RT-PCR of the TCR CDR3 relied on the HTBI primer set. TCRdb re-called the multiplex PCR reads with MiXCR, one entry per CDR3 protein. This table holds 700,000 or so distinct CDR3 sequences, 16% found once. Sequencing was done on a sample of blood. The receptors shown here come from a man between 18 and 35 years old with Graves' hyperthyroidism.

There are many counts of this clonotype. V gene TRBV12-3 or TRBV12-4 combines with J gene TRBJ1-1, with 10 bases aligning to TRBD1. V gave up 6 bases and J gave up 1 base; unmatched junction bases: 2. The CDR3 spans 14 residues. CDR3 sequence (DNA): TGTGCCAGCAGCCGGGACAGGGGGAACACTGAAGCTTTCTTT. This translates into CASSRDRGNTEAFF.

This clonotype appeared many times. The chain joins TRBV11-3 to TRBJ2-5; 10 nucleotides agree with TRBD2. The J segment lost 4 bases and the V segment lost 5 bases, leaving 7 bases of the junction unmatched. The V gene's germline CDR1 is SGHNT and CDR2 YENEEA. The length of the CDR3 is 15 residues. In DNA, the CDR3 is TGTGCCAGCAGCGCGAGCGGGAGGGCCGGAGAGACCCAGTACTTC. Protein sequence: CASSASGRAGETQYF.

The chain links TRBV10-3 to TRBJ1-5, with D possibly TRBD1 on 6 matching bases. The ends were cut back, 8 bases at V and 3 bases at J, with 14 bases in the middle. In germline, CDR1 is ENHRY, CDR2 SYGVKD. This CDR3 is 14 amino acids long. In DNA, the CDR3 is TGTGCCATCGACCCCAGGGGAAACAATCAGCCCCAGCATTTT. Protein: CAIDPRGNNQPQHF.

This clonotype was counted between two and nine times. The chain uses TRBV28 and TRBJ1-4; 9 nucleotides match TRBD1. CDR1 is MDHEN, CDR2 SYDVKM, per germline. V was pared by 5 bases and J by 7 bases, with 11 bases of the junction left unmatched. The CDR3 is made up of 16 amino acids. This chain's CDR3 is CASSGAGGQGSEKLFF. In DNA, the CDR3 is TGTGCCAGCAGTGGGGCAGGGGGACAGGGAAGTGAAAAACTGTTTTTT.

This clonotype was observed a handful of times. The genes are TRBV15 and TRBJ1-1, with D unresolved. Germline CDR1 reads LNHNV; CDR2 reads YYDKDF (reference sequence). V was shortened by 0 bases and J by 8 bases, with 7 bases between the two germline ends. The CDR3 is 12 residues long. For the CDR3, the DNA is TGTGCCACCAGCAGAGATTTCGGCGAAGCTTTCTTT. This encodes CATSRDFGEAFF.

This clonotype came up many times. The rearrangement uses TRBV27 and TRBJ2-7; D is perhaps TRBD1 or TRBD2 (5 bases each). This CDR3 is 14 amino acids long. V shed 0 bases and J shed 0 bases, with 6 bases lying between them. CDR1 is MNHEY and CDR2 is SMNVEV in the germline V gene (reference sequence). The CDR3 loop reads CASSLSGGSYEQYF. CDR3 nucleotide sequence: TGTGCCAGCAGTTTATCTGGGGGCTCCTACGAGCAGTACTTC.

This clonotype has at least ten counts. The chain has TRBV12-3 or TRBV12-4 and TRBJ1-1; TRBD1 is a possible D gene (5 bases). The CDR3 totals 14 residues. Trimming cost V 2 bases and J 5 bases, with 12 bases left between them. CDR3 sequence (DNA): TGTGCCAGCAGTTTAACGAGGGGCCGGACTGAAGCTTTCTTT. This encodes CASSLTRGRTEAFF.

There are a few counts of this clonotype. This chain links TRBV2 with TRBJ2-2; 8 bases match TRBD1. This CDR3 is built from 16 residues. V dropped 7 bases and J dropped 5; count of bases not matched to a gene: 12. CDR1 SNHLY and CDR2 FYNNEI come from the germline V gene. Here the CDR3 DNA reads TGTGCCAGCATCGACAGGGGCAACCGGGGTACCGGGGAGCTGTTTTTT. It translates to CASIDRGNRGTGELFF.